A selection of T cell receptor beta chains follows, all from one sample in a study of blood T cell repertoires in COVID-19. The method was immunoSEQ multiplex PCR; TCRdb's version includes in-frame clones alone and lacks a portion of them. Of approximately 180,000 clones listed, roughly 85% are singletons. Sequencing input: peripheral blood. These receptors came from a human donor with active or convalescent COVID-19. The donor label of this sample is uncertain. Both conserved end residues are part of each CDR3. Fields, in order: V gene, J gene, D gene, clone size, CDR3 DNA, CDR3 protein. The D gene is left open where the match is weak. Clone size is shown for a subset of rows, as once, few, many or a class of expanded clone.

>TRBV19|TRBJ2-5|TRBD2|-
TGTGCCACCAAAGATAGGAGGACTAGCGGGACCCAGTACTTC
CATKDRRTSGTQYF
>TRBV5-1|TRBJ2-1|-|-
TGCGCCAGCACGGTCGACTACACCTCTTACAATGAGCAGTTCTTC
CASTVDYTSYNEQFF
>TRBV3-1/TRBV3-2|TRBJ1-1|TRBD1|many
TGTGCCAGCAGCCCCCACAGGGGGCGGGACACTGAAGCTTTCTTT
CASSPHRGRDTEAFF
>TRBV7-2|TRBJ1-3|-|once
TGTGCCAGCAGCCTACGGACGGAGGATTATGGAAACACCATATATTTT
CASSLRTEDYGNTIYF
>TRBV28|TRBJ1-2|TRBD1|-
TGTGCCAGCAGCGGGACAGGGGGCATCTATGGCTACACCTTC
CASSGTGGIYGYTF
>TRBV11-3|TRBJ2-3|-|-
TGTGCCAGCAGCTTAGCTTATAGAGGTGGGGCGGATACGCAGTATTTT
CASSLAYRGGADTQYF
>TRBV7-2|TRBJ2-7|-|-
TGTGCCAGCAGCCAGCGGGCGGACCCCACGCAGTACTTC
CASSQRADPTQYF
>TRBV4-1|TRBJ1-5|-|-
TGCGCCAGCAGCCAAGGAGGTTATAGCAATCAGCCCCAGCATTTT
CASSQGGYSNQPQHF
>TRBV6-5|TRBJ1-5|TRBD1|-
TGTGCCAGCAGGGGACAGGAGTTGAGAGAGCCCCAGCATTTT
CASRGQELREPQHF
>TRBV6-2/TRBV6-3|TRBJ1-2|-|-
TGTGCCAGCAGTCCGCGGGGTGGCGGAAGGCGCTTTTATGGCTACACCTTC
CASSPRGGGRRFYGYTF
>TRBV7-3|TRBJ2-7|TRBD1|-
TGTGCCAGCAGTAAGGGACAGGGTGTAGTGAGGGAGCAGTACTTC
CASSKGQGVVREQYF
>TRBV5-1|TRBJ2-7|-|-
TGCGCCAGCAGCTTGGACGGGTCCTACGAGCAGTACTTC
CASSLDGSYEQYF
>TRBV3-1/TRBV3-2|TRBJ2-1|-|-
TGTGCCAGCAGCCAAGTGGCCCCCCGTACCTACAATGAGCAGTTCTTC
CASSQVAPRTYNEQFF
>TRBV25-1|TRBJ2-1|TRBD1|-
TGTGCCAGCAGTCGGGGACAGGGGTCCTACAATGAGCAGTTCTTC
CASSRGQGSYNEQFF
>TRBV3-1/TRBV3-2|TRBJ2-5|TRBD2|-
TGTGCCAGCAGCCAAGAGGGGACTAAAGAGACCCAGTACTTC
CASSQEGTKETQYF
>TRBV9|TRBJ2-2|-|-
TGTGCCAGCAGCGCAGTAGCGTGGGAGCTGTTTTTT
CASSAVAWELFF
>TRBV6-5|TRBJ1-4|TRBD1|once
TGTGCCAGCAGTCCGGGACAGTCTCGTAATGAAAAACTGTTTTTT
CASSPGQSRNEKLFF
>TRBV10-2|TRBJ2-1|TRBD1|-
TGCGCCAGCAACAAAGACAGGGGGCGCAATACTGAGCAGTTCTTC
CASNKDRGRNTEQFF
>TRBV6-5|TRBJ2-7|TRBD2|-
TGTGCCAGCAGTTACTTGACTAGCGGGAGGCCCAACGAGCAGTACTTC
CASSYLTSGRPNEQYF
>TRBV7-2|TRBJ2-3|-|-
TGTGCCAGCAGCTCCCTCCGAGGGGGGGTGGATACGCAGTATTTT
CASSSLRGGVDTQYF
>TRBV7-2|TRBJ2-7|TRBD2|once
TGTGCCAGCAGCTTAGGACCTAGCGGATACGAGCAGTACTTC
CASSLGPSGYEQYF
>TRBV4-2|TRBJ2-3|-|once
TGTGCCAGCAGCCTCGATACGTCTACGGGTAATACGCAGTATTTT
CASSLDTSTGNTQYF
>TRBV18|TRBJ1-1|-|-
TGTGCCAGCTCATTTGAGGTGAACACTGAAGCTTTCTTT
CASSFEVNTEAFF
>TRBV6-5|TRBJ2-1|-|-
TGTGCCAGCAGCCCCCTAGGGGGATTCTACAATGAGCAGTTCTTC
CASSPLGGFYNEQFF
>TRBV19|TRBJ2-7|TRBD1|-
TGTGCCAGTAGTACCCGGACAGGGGGACAAACACCCTACGAGCAGTACTTC
CASSTRTGGQTPYEQYF
>TRBV5-1|TRBJ1-1|-|-
TGCGCCAGCAGCTTCCATCAGAACACTGAAGCTTTCTTT
CASSFHQNTEAFF
>TRBV11-3|TRBJ2-7|-|-
TGTGCCAGCAGCCTCCTTAGTGGGCTTGGGGAGCAGTACTTC
CASSLLSGLGEQYF
>TRBV5-1|TRBJ2-3|-|-
TGCGCCAGCAGCTTTTGGGCAGGCCTAACTAGCACAGATACGCAGTATTTT
CASSFWAGLTSTDTQYF